This entry describes one TCR beta chain. Its antigen is not known. Unique molecular identifiers were affixed to single, distinct cDNA molecules. TCRdb called the 5' RACE reads again in MiXCR, with one record for every CDR3 protein. The sample holds some 77,000 distinct CDR3 sequences, about 13% seen once. The source of the sample is a study of early T cells in non-severe SARS-CoV-2 infection. About the research overall: The study sequenced bulk RNA from unsorted whole blood, with chains unpaired. The study's findings and limits: Lookups in VDJdb leaned toward anti-spike CD8 responses and missed private and CD4 specificities.

The CDR3 is 14 residues long. V dropped 6 bases and J dropped 6; count of bases not matched to a gene: 6. Looked up from germline, CDR1 is SNHLY and CDR2 is FYNNEI. Sequencing input: whole blood. The J gene is TRBJ1-5, the V gene TRBV2; TRBD1 matches at 9 bases. The origin of this receptor is an adult who was a healthcare worker with PCR-confirmed SARS-CoV-2 infection or an uninfected control (not recorded which). This CDR3 reads CASRTGTGFQPQHF. CDR3 coding DNA: TGTGCCAGCAGAACCGGGACAGGGTTTCAGCCCCAGCATTTT.